Following are 3 T cell receptor beta chains from one sample sequenced in a study of cytomegalovirus exposure and HLA in healthy donors. PCR employed 60 Vbeta and 13 Jbeta primers. Libraries were prepared by immunoSEQ multiplex PCR; TCRdb keeps only in-frame clonotypes and omits some of them. The sample lists around 140,000 clones; 60% to 80% were seen once. The sequencing input was PBMCs. The receptors stem from a female donor in good health and CMV-seronegative.

The CDR3 sequence is CAWTGGRETQYF. CDR3 nucleotide sequence: TGTGCCTGGACAGGGGGCAGGGAGACCCAGTACTTC. This sequence joins TRBV30 and TRBJ2-5; TRBD1 matches at 8 bases. From germline, CDR1 is GTSNPN and CDR2 SVGIG (reference sequence). The CDR3 is 12 residues long. V lost 4 bases to trimming and J lost 5 bases; unmatched junction nucleotides: 3.

The rearrangement uses TRBV7-2 and TRBJ1-1, with a tentative D call TRBD1 (5 bases). V lost 2 bases to trimming and J lost 6 bases, with 10 bases between them. The CDR3 runs to 13 residues. In germline, CDR1 is SGHTA, CDR2 FQGNSA. The CDR3 loop reads CASSLSRGAEAFF. CDR3 nucleotide sequence: TGTGCCAGCAGCTTAAGCCGGGGGGCTGAAGCTTTCTTT.

This sequence joins TRBV10-3 and TRBJ2-7; possible D gene TRBD2, 5 bases. Trimming shortened V by 9 bases and J by 0 bases, and 12 bases separated the two germline ends. The CDR3 is 13 residues long. Germline values: CDR1 ENHRY, CDR2 SYGVKD. In DNA, the CDR3 is TGTGCCATAAGTCTTCGGGACTCCTACGAGCAGTACTTC. It is translated as CAISLRDSYEQYF.